Sequencing of this TCR beta chain was carried out in a study of Ad26.COV2.S vaccination and SARS-CoV-2 variants. Points on this clone: The antigen remains undetermined.

TCRdb keeps only in-frame clones here, not all; method: immunoSEQ multiplex PCR. The sample contains 300,000 to 400,000 clones, around 90% of which appear only once. Study conclusions and caveats: Whether participants received vaccine or placebo, their non-spike TCR breadth was similar. People given the vaccine had a wider spike-specific TCR breadth than placebo recipients did. The TCR breadth and depth analyses may have understated or missed part of the total T cell responses. Following vaccination, spike-specific CD8+ and CD4+ T cell responses reportedly exhibited substantial breadth.

The length of the CDR3 is 18 residues. CDR1 and CDR2 from the germline V gene are SGHAT and FQNNGV. Trimming pared 5 bases from V and 4 bases from J, leaving 26 bases between. The sequence was obtained from a human donor who had recovered from COVID-19. V is TRBV11-2 and J is TRBJ1-2; D gene uncertain. The material sequenced was peripheral blood, taken after recovery from COVID-19. CDR3 DNA sequence: TGTGCCAGCAGCGTACTTTTCGCCAATGAGGGAGCCCCCTATGGCTACACCTTC. Translating it yields CASSVLFANEGAPYGYTF.